The 10 T cell receptor beta chains below were found in one sample sequenced in a study of shared T cell receptors in the human thymus. The method was immunoSEQ multiplex PCR; TCRdb's version includes in-frame clones alone and lacks a portion of them. The table lists under 700,000 clones, approximately 80% of them singletons. This sample was shared with a second study, whose subject was human thymus T cells.

Sequencing input: thymocytes. The receptors originated from a boy younger than two with a congenital heart defect.

The rearrangement uses TRBV5-1 and TRBJ2-7, with 7 bases aligning to TRBD1. This CDR3 is 14 amino acids long. The germline V gene encodes CDR1 SGHRS and CDR2 YFSETQ. The V segment lost 6 bases and the J segment 2 bases; nucleotides outside the gene matches: 8. The CDR3 DNA reads as TGCGCCAGCACTCCAGGGGGAACGCCCTACGAGCAGTACTTC. Protein: CASTPGGTPYEQYF.

V is TRBV5-1 and J is TRBJ2-3; no clear D. Germline CDR1 SGHRS, CDR2 YFSETQ. Trimming shortened V by 3 bases and J by 2 bases, and 7 bases separated the two germline ends. This CDR3 region has 13 residues. The CDR3 nucleotides are TGCGCCAGCAGCTGGCCATCCACAGATACGCAGTATTTT. It specifies CASSWPSTDTQYF.

This chain connects TRBV27 to TRBJ1-4; weak D call: TRBD1 (5 bases). Looked up from germline, CDR1 is MNHEY and CDR2 is SMNVEV (reference sequence). V dropped 5 bases and J dropped 3 bases, with 13 bases sitting between them. The CDR3 totals 15 residues. For the CDR3, the DNA is TGTGCCAGCAGTCTAGGGGTACTGGCTAATGAAAAACTGTTTTTT. It codes for CASSLGVLANEKLFF.

Here the CDR3 DNA reads TGTGCCAGCAGTTTACAGAAGAACACTGAAGCTTTCTTT. It yields the protein CASSLQKNTEAFF. The J gene is TRBJ1-1, the V gene TRBV27; D ambiguous. CDR3 length: 13 amino acids. Trimming removed 2 bases at V and 1 base at J, with 5 bases between. Germline CDR1 is MNHEY and CDR2 is SMNVEV (reference sequence).

This clone was counted a few times. The rearrangement uses TRBV7-8 and TRBJ1-3; D call uncertain. V lost 5 bases and J 0 bases, leaving 14 bases between the germline ends. Germline CDR1 and CDR2: SGHVS and FQNEAQ. This CDR3 region has 16 residues. The CDR3 DNA is TGTGCCAGCAGCGCGCCATCCCGCGGCTCTGGAAACACCATATATTTT. Amino acid sequence: CASSAPSRGSGNTIYF.

V and J are TRBV27 and TRBJ2-1, with 11 nucleotides matching TRBD2. The J segment lost 6 bases and the V segment lost 4 bases, leaving 5 bases of the junction unmatched. Looked up from germline, CDR1 is MNHEY and CDR2 is SMNVEV (reference sequence). The CDR3 has 15 residues. The CDR3 sequence is CASSSFSGRANEQFF. CDR3 bases: TGTGCCAGCAGTTCCTTTAGCGGGAGGGCCAATGAGCAGTTCTTC.

The chain combines TRBV30 with TRBJ2-2, with a tentative D call TRBD1 (5 bases). The ends were cut back, 4 bases at V and 3 bases at J, with 6 bases in the middle. This CDR3 comprises 12 residues. Germline V gene data show CDR1 as GTSNPN and CDR2 as SVGIG (reference sequence). Here the CDR3 reads CAWIRDTGELFF. The CDR3, as DNA: TGTGCCTGGATCAGGGACACCGGGGAGCTGTTTTTT.

V gene TRBV19 combines with J gene TRBJ2-3; 7 nucleotides match TRBD2. This CDR3 has 16 amino acids. CDR1 is LNHDA, CDR2 SQIVND, per germline (reference sequence). V lost 1 base and J lost 1; bases outside the gene matches: 5. CDR3 sequence reads: CASSIVGTKRTDTQYF. The DNA of the CDR3 is TGTGCCAGTAGTATAGTGGGGACTAAACGCACAGATACGCAGTATTTT.

V usage is TRBV4-3 and J usage is TRBJ2-3; a possible D gene is TRBD2 (6 bases). The V gene lost 3 bases and the J gene lost 2 bases, with 15 bases spanning the gap. The CDR3 covers 16 residues. Germline V gives CDR1 LGHNA, CDR2 YSLEER. The DNA of the CDR3 is TGCGCCAGCAGCCACCGACGGGGGACTTTCACAGATACGCAGTATTTT. Amino acids: CASSHRRGTFTDTQYF.

This sequence joins TRBV5-6 and TRBJ1-1; 7 nucleotides match TRBD1. V lost 0 bases and J lost 3; bases outside the gene matches: 5. Germline CDR1 reads SGHDT; CDR2 reads YYEEEE. CDR3 length: 15 residues. Here the CDR3 DNA reads TGTGCCAGCAGCTTGGGGCAGGGGGATGACACTGAAGCTTTCTTT. As protein: CASSLGQGDDTEAFF.